These 14 T cell receptor beta chains were all obtained from the same sample, sequenced in a study of T cell changes during pregnancy in multiple sclerosis. Generated by immunoSEQ multiplex PCR, the TCRdb table keeps only in-frame clones and is missing some. This table has 50,000 to 65,000 clones, approximately 93% appearing once. The material was CD8+ T cells from peripheral blood mononuclear cells, obtained in the second trimester of pregnancy. These receptors were obtained from a female donor with multiple sclerosis, enrolled in a pregnancy study.

The chain employs TRBV27 and TRBJ2-7; 10 bases line up with TRBD2. Germline lookup yields CDR1 MNHEY and CDR2 SMNVEV (reference sequence). The J segment lost 6 bases and the V segment lost 3 bases, leaving 5 bases of the junction unmatched. CDR3 length: 14 amino acids. In DNA, the CDR3 is TGTGCCAGCAGTTTGAGCGGGAGGGTTGGCGAGCAGTACTTC. Encoded protein: CASSLSGRVGEQYF.

V gene TRBV10-3 combines with J gene TRBJ2-7; a weak D match, TRBD1 (6 bases). CDR1 is ENHRY and CDR2 is SYGVKD in the germline V gene. Trimming stripped 6 bases from V and 3 bases from J, with 12 bases between. The CDR3 extends over 13 amino acids. The DNA of the CDR3 is TGTGCCATCAGCCCTGGGACAAACTACGAGCAGTACTTC. It encodes CAISPGTNYEQYF.

The DNA of the CDR3 is TGTGCCTGGAGGGTAGCGGGAGTCCACAATGAGCAGTTCTTC. Its translation is CAWRVAGVHNEQFF. The genes are TRBV30 and TRBJ2-1; 9 positions match TRBD2. There are 14 residues in the CDR3. V was pared by 3 bases and J by 5 bases, with 5 bases of the junction left unmatched. Germline-derived CDR1 and CDR2 are GTSNPN and SVGIG (reference sequence). Looking up the rest from reference TRBV30 and TRBJ2-1 gives the full variable domain: SQTIHQWPATLVQPVGSPLSLECTVEGTSNPNLYWYRQAAGRGLQLLFYSVGIGQISSEVPQNLSASRPQDRQFILSSKKLLLSDSGFYLCAWRVAGVHNEQFFGPGTRLTVL.

The chain joins TRBV9 to TRBJ2-6; 7 nucleotides agree with TRBD2. Germline CDR1 is SGDLS and CDR2 is YYNGEE. The CDR3 has 15 amino acids. The trim removed 4 bases at V and 12 bases at J, leaving 13 bases unmatched. CDR3: CASSTRSGGGGVLTF. As DNA, the CDR3 is TGTGCCAGCAGCACACGCTCGGGAGGCGGCGGCGTCCTGACTTTC.

The gene calls are TRBV6-1 and TRBJ1-5; 11 nucleotides match TRBD1. CDR3 length: 16 amino acids. CDR1 and CDR2 (germline): MNHNS, SASEGT. The V segment lost 0 bases and the J segment 5 bases; nucleotides outside the gene matches: 3. Here the CDR3 reads CASSEAGQGVHQPQHF. The CDR3 region has the DNA TGTGCCAGCAGTGAAGCGGGACAGGGGGTCCATCAGCCCCAGCATTTT.

The chain has TRBV4-1 and TRBJ1-5; D remains ambiguous. The germline V gene encodes CDR1 MGHRA and CDR2 YSYEKL. The CDR3 is 16 residues long. V gave up 1 base and J gave up 0 bases, with 10 bases separating them. Here the CDR3 reads CASSQVLDYSNQPQHF. The CDR3 coding sequence is TGCGCCAGCAGCCAAGTATTAGATTATAGCAATCAGCCCCAGCATTTT.

The chain is built from TRBV14 and TRBJ2-1; D is undetermined. Between the trimmed V and J ends, which lost 5 bases and 0 bases, there was a span of 23 bases. Per germline, CDR1 SGHDN and CDR2 FVKESK. CDR3 length equals 19 residues. DNA of the CDR3: TGTGCCAGCAGCGGCTATTCCGGGTCGCACCTGAGCTCCTACAATGAGCAGTTCTTC. Residues: CASSGYSGSHLSSYNEQFF.

This clone was observed a single time. The rearrangement joins TRBV29-1 to TRBJ1-1; possibly TRBD1 for D (6 bases). CDR3 length: 14 residues. Germline V gives CDR1 SQVTM, CDR2 ANQGSEA. V dropped 7 bases and J dropped 4 bases, with 19 bases sitting between them. The CDR3 DNA follows: TGCAGCGCAACATACAGGGAACGGGGCACTGAAGCTTTCTTT. This translates into CSATYRERGTEAFF.

This clone appeared a single time. V usage is TRBV27 and J usage is TRBJ2-7; D is ambiguous. This CDR3 contains 15 residues. V was clipped by 3 bases and J by 2 bases, with 14 bases between them. Germline values: CDR1 MNHEY, CDR2 SMNVEV (reference sequence). The CDR3 DNA is TGTGCCAGCAGTTTTATACCCGGCCAGGCCTACGAGCAGTACTTC. Its protein product is CASSFIPGQAYEQYF.

V gene TRBV7-9 combines with J gene TRBJ1-3; 8 nucleotides align to TRBD1. The V and J ends lost 5 bases and 2 bases, in that order; junction bases with no gene match: 8. This CDR3 has 16 residues. Germline CDR1 reads SEHNR; CDR2 reads FQNEAQ (reference sequence). CDR3 residues: CASSLGQGSTGNTIYF. The CDR3 coding sequence is TGTGCCAGCAGCCTAGGACAGGGTTCAACTGGAAACACCATATATTTT.

V usage is TRBV28 and J usage is TRBJ1-1; 8 nucleotides agree with TRBD1. Germline trimming cut 6 bases from V and 6 bases from J; bases unmatched to any gene: 3. The V gene's germline CDR1 is MDHEN and CDR2 SYDVKM. The CDR3 has 12 residues. The CDR3 DNA reads TGTGCCAGCAGGTCACAGGGGGCTGAAGCTTTCTTT. Translation: CASRSQGAEAFF.

This chain links TRBV15 with TRBJ1-2; the D gene is possibly TRBD1 (5 bases). Germline CDR1 is LNHNV and CDR2 is YYDKDF (reference sequence). The V end lost 4 bases, the J end lost 4 bases, and 10 bases lay between the germline ends. This CDR3 comprises 13 residues. This chain's CDR3 is CATSMGLGYGYTF. As DNA, the CDR3 is TGTGCCACCAGCATGGGACTGGGCTATGGCTACACCTTC. The variable domain in full, with the rest retrieved from reference TRBV15 and TRBJ1-2, is DAMVIQNPRYQVTQFGKPVTLSCSQTLNHNVMYWYQQKSSQAPKLLFHYYDKDFNNEADTPDNFQSRRPNTSFCFLDIRSPGLGDTAMYLCATSMGLGYGYTFGSGTRLTVV.

The rearrangement links TRBV10-1 to TRBJ2-3, with 13 bases lining up with TRBD2. The CDR3 contains 17 residues. Losses at the gene ends were 3 bases for V and 4 bases for J; bases not matched to a gene: 7. Germline V lookup: CDR1 WNHNN, CDR2 SYGVQD (reference sequence). In nucleotides, the CDR3 is TGCGCCAGCAGTGACTCTCTACTAGCGGGAGGGCCAGATACGCAGTATTTT. It is translated as CASSDSLLAGGPDTQYF.

This chain links TRBV7-9 with TRBJ2-7; TRBD2 matches 8 bases. The J segment lost 2 bases and the V segment lost 3 bases, leaving 3 bases of the junction unmatched. The CDR3 extends over 14 amino acids. Germline V gene data show CDR1 as SEHNR and CDR2 as FQNEAQ (reference sequence). The CDR3 DNA reads TGTGCCAGCAGCTTGCGGGAGGCCGCCTACGAGCAGTACTTC. Its translation: CASSLREAAYEQYF. Drawing the rest from reference TRBV7-9 and TRBJ2-7, the complete variable domain is DTGVSQNPRHKITKRGQNVTFRCDPISEHNRLYWYRQTLGQGPEFLTYFQNEAQLEKSRLLSDRFSAERPKGSFSTLEIQRTEQGDSAMYLCASSLREAAYEQYFGPGTRLTVT.